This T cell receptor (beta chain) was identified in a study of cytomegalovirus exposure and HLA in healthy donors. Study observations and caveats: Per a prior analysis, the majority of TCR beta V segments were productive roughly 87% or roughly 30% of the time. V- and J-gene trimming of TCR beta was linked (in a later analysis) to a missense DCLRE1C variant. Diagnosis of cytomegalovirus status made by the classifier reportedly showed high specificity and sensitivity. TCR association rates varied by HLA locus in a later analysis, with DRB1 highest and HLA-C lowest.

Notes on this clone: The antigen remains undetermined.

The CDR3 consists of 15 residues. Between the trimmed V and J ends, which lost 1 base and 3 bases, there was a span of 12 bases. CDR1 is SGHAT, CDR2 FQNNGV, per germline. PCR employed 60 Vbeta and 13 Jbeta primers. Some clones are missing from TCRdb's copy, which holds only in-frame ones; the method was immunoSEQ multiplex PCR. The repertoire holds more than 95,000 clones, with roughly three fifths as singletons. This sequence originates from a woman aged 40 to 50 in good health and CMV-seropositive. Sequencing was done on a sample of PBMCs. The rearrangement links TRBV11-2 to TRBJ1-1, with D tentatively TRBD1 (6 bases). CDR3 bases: TGTGCCAGCAGCTTAGTGGGGGACACCGACACTGAAGCTTTCTTT. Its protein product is CASSLVGDTDTEAFF.